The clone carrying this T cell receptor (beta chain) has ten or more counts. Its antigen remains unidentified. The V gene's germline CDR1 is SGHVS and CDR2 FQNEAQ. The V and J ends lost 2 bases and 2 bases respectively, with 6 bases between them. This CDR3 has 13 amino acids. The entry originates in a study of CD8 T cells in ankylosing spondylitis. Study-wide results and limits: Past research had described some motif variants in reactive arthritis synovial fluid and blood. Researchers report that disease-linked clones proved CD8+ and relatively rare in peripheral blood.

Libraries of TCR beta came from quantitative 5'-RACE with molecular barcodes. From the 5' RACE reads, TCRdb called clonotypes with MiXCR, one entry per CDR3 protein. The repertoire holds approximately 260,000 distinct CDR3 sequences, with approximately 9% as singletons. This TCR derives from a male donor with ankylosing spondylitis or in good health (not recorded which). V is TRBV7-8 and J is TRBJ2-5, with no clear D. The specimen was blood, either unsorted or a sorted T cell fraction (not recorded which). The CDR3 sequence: CASSLYGQETQYF. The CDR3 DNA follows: TGTGCCAGCAGCTTATACGGGCAAGAGACCCAGTACTTC.